This TCR beta chain was recovered during a study of blood T cell repertoires in COVID-19. The CDR3 consists of 13 residues. The J segment lost 5 bases and the V segment lost 5 bases, leaving 5 bases of the junction unmatched. The germline V gene has CDR1 LNHDA and CDR2 SQIVND (reference sequence). Per the original data handling: Amplification with reference gene primers provided the estimates of nucleated cell counts. Method: immunoSEQ multiplex PCR; TCRdb's copy keeps in-frame clones and lacks some. V and J calls and clone size are as listed in that table; D and trimming were resolved from the DNA. The top ten clones hold 3.5% to 5.5% of a sample with a few hundred thousand clones, approximately 82% of them seen once.

Input material: peripheral blood. V gene TRBV19 combines with J gene TRBJ1-2; 7 bases fit TRBD1. The clonotype comes from a man aged 55 to 70 who had recovered from COVID-19. The CDR3, as DNA: TGTGCCAGTAGTGTGGGACAGAGTTATGGCTACACCTTC. This encodes CASSVGQSYGYTF.